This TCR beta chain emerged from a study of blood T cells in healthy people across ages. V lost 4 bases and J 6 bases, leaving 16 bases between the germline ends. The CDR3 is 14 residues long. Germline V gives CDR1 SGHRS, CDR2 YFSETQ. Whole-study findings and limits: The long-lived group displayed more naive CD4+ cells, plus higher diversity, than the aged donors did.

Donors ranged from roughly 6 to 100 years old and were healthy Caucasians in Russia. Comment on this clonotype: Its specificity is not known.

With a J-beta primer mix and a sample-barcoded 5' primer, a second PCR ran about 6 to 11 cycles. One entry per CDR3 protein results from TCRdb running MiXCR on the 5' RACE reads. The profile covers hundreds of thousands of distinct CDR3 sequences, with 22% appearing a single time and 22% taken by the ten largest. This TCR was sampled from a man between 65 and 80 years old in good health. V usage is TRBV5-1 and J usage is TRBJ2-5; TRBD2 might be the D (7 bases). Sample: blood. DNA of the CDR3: TGCGCCAGCAGCACATCCGCGGGGGCACAGACCCAGTACTTC. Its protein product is CASSTSAGAQTQYF.